These 22 T cell receptor beta chains were sequenced from one sample in a study of blood T cell repertoires in COVID-19. The repertoire was sequenced with immunoSEQ multiplex PCR; TCRdb's copy has only in-frame clones and lacks some. Of hundreds of thousands of clones listed, roughly 91% are singletons. Sequencing input: PBMCs or T cells enriched from blood (not recorded which). Every receptor here comes from a man in his forties who had recovered from COVID-19.

This clone was counted a single time. The V gene is TRBV5-6, the J gene TRBJ1-4; possibly TRBD1 for D (6 bases). The CDR3 is 17 residues long. Germline CDR1 is SGHDT and CDR2 is YYEEEE. Trimming stripped 4 bases from V and 5 bases from J, with 21 bases between. The CDR3 loop is CASSPNPGVGWNEKLFF. The CDR3 DNA reads as TGTGCCAGCAGCCCCAATCCAGGGGTTGGCTGGAATGAAAAACTGTTTTTT.

V gene TRBV2 combines with J gene TRBJ1-4; D remains ambiguous. Germline assignment: CDR1 SNHLY and CDR2 FYNNEI. CDR3 length equals 16 residues. V shed 0 bases and J shed 14 bases, with 22 bases lying between them. CDR3 bases: TGTGCCAGCAGTGAAGCTCCTGAGGGCGGAGGGTATCGCCTGTTTTTT. Amino acids: CASSEAPEGGGYRLFF.

The chain combines TRBV4-2 with TRBJ2-7; 7 bases map to TRBD2. With V trimmed by 0 bases and J by 3 bases, 11 bases remained unmatched. CDR3 length: 17 residues. Germline V gives CDR1 LGHNA, CDR2 YNFKEQ. This CDR3 reads CASSQDLRASGNYEQYF. Here the CDR3 DNA reads TGTGCCAGCAGCCAAGATCTAAGGGCTAGCGGAAACTACGAGCAGTACTTC.

The chain joins TRBV28 to TRBJ1-1; D is undetermined. The CDR3 extends over 14 amino acids. The germline V gene has CDR1 MDHEN and CDR2 SYDVKM. The V gene lost 1 base and the J gene lost 4 bases, with 10 bases spanning the gap. The CDR3: CASSLYVGSTEAFF. The CDR3 DNA reads as TGTGCCAGCAGTTTATATGTGGGGAGCACTGAAGCTTTCTTT.

CDR3: CASSLGNRGLGEKLFF. DNA for the CDR3: TGCGCCAGCAGCCTAGGGAACAGGGGCTTAGGTGAAAAACTGTTTTTT. The chain couples TRBV4-3 to TRBJ1-4; 7 nucleotides line up with TRBD1. CDR1 LGHNA and CDR2 YSLEER come from the germline V gene. The V segment lost 4 bases and the J segment 7 bases; nucleotides outside the gene matches: 12. This CDR3 contains 16 residues.

V is TRBV7-2 and J is TRBJ1-4; tentative D call: TRBD1 (6 bases). Trimming cost V 2 bases and J 6 bases, with 13 bases left between them. Germline V gives CDR1 SGHTA, CDR2 FQGNSA. The CDR3 is 15 amino acids. In DNA, the CDR3 is TGTGCCAGCAGCTTAACGGCAGGGGTTTATGAAAAACTGTTTTTT. It is translated as CASSLTAGVYEKLFF. Together with reference TRBV7-2 and TRBJ1-4, the CDR3 gives the full variable domain: GAGVSQSPSNKVTEKGKDVELRCDPISGHTALYWYRQSLGQGLEFLIYFQGNSAPDKSGLPSDRFSAERTGGSVSTLTIQRTQQEDSAVYLCASSLTAGVYEKLFFGSGTQLSVL.

The chain links TRBV4-3 to TRBJ1-6; 7 bases match TRBD1. CDR1 is LGHNA and CDR2 is YSLEER in the germline V gene. The V gene end was trimmed by 4 bases and the J gene end by 12 bases; junction bases not matched to a gene: 15. The CDR3 has 16 residues. Here the CDR3 DNA reads TGCGCCAGCAGCCGGAACTGGGACAGTGGGAGGAAACCCCTCCACTTT. This gives the protein CASSRNWDSGRKPLHF.

This sequence joins TRBV7-2 and TRBJ2-7; 8 bases line up with TRBD2. This CDR3 is 16 amino acids long. CDR1 is SGHTA, CDR2 FQGNSA, per germline. Trimming took 2 bases from V and 0 from J; bases not matched to a gene: 6. CDR3 residues: CASSLNTAGASYEQYF. The DNA for the CDR3 is TGTGCCAGCAGCTTAAATACAGCGGGGGCCTCCTACGAGCAGTACTTC.

This clone was observed a single time. The gene calls are TRBV28 and TRBJ2-7; the D gene is possibly TRBD1 (5 bases). V shed 2 bases and J shed 6 bases, with 5 bases lying between them. CDR3 length: 11 amino acids. Germline V CDR1 and CDR2: MDHEN, SYDVKM. The CDR3 is CASSLGAEQYF. CDR3 nucleotide sequence: TGTGCCAGCAGTTTAGGGGCCGAGCAGTACTTC.

V usage is TRBV27 and J usage is TRBJ1-2; D is possibly TRBD1 (5 bases). The CDR3 consists of 12 residues. Trimming cost V 8 bases and J 2 bases, with 9 bases left between them. CDR1 and CDR2 from the germline V gene are MNHEY and SMNVEV (reference sequence). The CDR3 reads CASQGANYGYTF. The CDR3 nucleotides are TGTGCCAGCCAGGGTGCGAACTATGGCTACACCTTC.

This chain links TRBV28 with TRBJ1-1; D gene unclear. Germline CDR1 MDHEN, CDR2 SYDVKM. The length of the CDR3 is 16 residues. Trimming removed 6 bases from V and 0 bases from J, with 17 bases in between. CDR3 residues: CASRPPLPAMNTEAFF. In DNA form, the CDR3 reads TGTGCCAGCAGACCTCCCCTCCCCGCGATGAACACTGAAGCTTTCTTT.

This chain connects TRBV27 to TRBJ1-6; TRBD1 might be the D (6 bases). There are 15 residues in the CDR3. The V gene's germline CDR1 is MNHEY and CDR2 SMNVEV (reference sequence). Between the trimmed V and J ends, which lost 2 bases and 9 bases, there was a span of 14 bases. Here the CDR3 reads CASSLGAGVSSPLHF. In nucleotides, the CDR3 is TGTGCCAGCAGTTTAGGTGCAGGGGTCAGTTCACCCCTCCACTTT.

The chain combines TRBV7-9 with TRBJ2-1; 9 positions match TRBD2. In germline, CDR1 is SEHNR, CDR2 FQNEAQ (reference sequence). V gave up 5 bases and J gave up 4 bases; unmatched junction bases: 15. The CDR3 extends over 18 amino acids. CDR3 protein: CASSTTGASGEKYNEQFF. Here the CDR3 DNA reads TGTGCCAGCAGCACCACTGGGGCTAGCGGGGAGAAATACAATGAGCAGTTCTTC.

This chain uses TRBV13 with TRBJ2-7; TRBD1 is a possible D gene (5 bases). Germline CDR1 reads PRHDT; CDR2 reads FYEKMQ (reference sequence). The CDR3 runs to 15 residues. V lost 1 base and J lost 3, with 13 bases in between. The CDR3 is CASSLVQGKHYEQYF. The CDR3 DNA reads TGTGCCAGCAGCTTAGTTCAGGGTAAACACTACGAGCAGTACTTC.

The chain joins TRBV4-3 to TRBJ1-2; 10 bases agree with TRBD1. CDR1 is LGHNA, CDR2 YSLEER, per germline. J lost 4 bases, V lost 4 bases, and 6 bases had no gene match. The CDR3 spans 15 residues. The CDR3 sequence: CASSRDRGEPYGYTF. The CDR3 nucleotides are TGCGCCAGCAGCCGGGACAGGGGTGAACCCTATGGCTACACCTTC.

The chain employs TRBV11-2 and TRBJ2-7, with D tentatively TRBD1 (5 bases). The germline V and J ends were trimmed by 4 bases and 3 bases, with 16 bases remaining between them. The CDR3 spans 15 residues. Germline V CDR1 and CDR2: SGHAT, FQNNGV. The chain's CDR3 is CASSYSATDYYEQYF. DNA of the CDR3: TGTGCCAGCAGCTACTCCGCGACAGATTACTACGAGCAGTACTTC.

The table lists this clone with a count of one. The V and J genes are TRBV25-1 and TRBJ1-2; D possibly corresponds to TRBD1 (5 bases). The CDR3 is made up of 13 amino acids. Per germline, CDR1 MGHDK and CDR2 SYGVNS. V was shortened by 4 bases and J by 3 bases, with 9 bases between the two germline ends. Here the CDR3 reads CASSGGGDYGYTF. The CDR3 DNA is TGTGCCAGCAGTGGGGGGGGAGACTATGGCTACACCTTC.

The CDR3 sequence: CASSPLTGADEKLFF. In DNA, the CDR3 is TGCGCCAGCAGCCCTTTGACAGGAGCAGATGAAAAACTGTTTTTT. The rearrangement links TRBV5-1 to TRBJ1-4; TRBD1 might be the D (6 bases). The germline gives CDR1 SGHRS, CDR2 YFSETQ. With 4 bases removed from V and 6 bases from J, the gap between germline ends came to 16 bases. The CDR3 consists of 15 residues.

The rearrangement joins TRBV3-1 (or the pseudogene TRBV3-2) to TRBJ1-4; unclear D gene. Germline V gives CDR1 LGHDT, CDR2 YNNKEL (reference sequence). This CDR3 has 15 residues. Trimming stripped 1 base from V and 4 bases from J, with 10 bases between. The CDR3 spells CASSQGDGLNEKLFF. DNA for the CDR3: TGTGCCAGCAGCCAAGGGGATGGACTTAATGAAAAACTGTTTTTT.

This rearrangement joins TRBV19 to TRBJ2-2; D perhaps matches TRBD1 (5 bases). The V end lost 5 bases, the J end lost 4 bases, and 17 bases lay between the germline ends. Germline CDR1 and CDR2: LNHDA and SQIVND (reference sequence). This CDR3 has 16 residues. Here the CDR3 reads CASSLRTRVFTGELFF. CDR3 sequence (DNA): TGTGCCAGTAGTCTCCGGACAAGGGTTTTCACCGGGGAGCTGTTTTTT.

This clone was observed once. J is TRBJ2-1 and V is TRBV7-2; 7 bases are shared with TRBD1. The CDR3 has 15 residues. CDR1 and CDR2 from the germline V gene are SGHTA and FQGNSA. Trimming cost V 3 bases and J 4 bases; bases outside gene matches: 6. The chain's CDR3 is CASSFTTGQYNEQFF. The CDR3 nucleotides read TGTGCCAGCAGCTTCACCACGGGACAGTACAATGAGCAGTTCTTC.

The rearrangement uses TRBV6-2 or TRBV6-3 and TRBJ2-7; D perhaps matches TRBD2 (6 bases). The CDR3 is made up of 15 amino acids. Trimming removed 0 bases at V and 2 bases at J, with 11 bases between. Germline CDR1 and CDR2: MNHEY and SVGEGT. CDR3 residues: CASSYSSSGTYEQYF. The CDR3 nucleotides are TGTGCCAGCAGTTACTCGAGTAGCGGAACCTACGAGCAGTACTTC.